The 10 T cell receptor beta chains below were found in one sample sequenced in a study of blood T cell repertoires in COVID-19. Libraries were prepared by immunoSEQ multiplex PCR; TCRdb keeps only in-frame clonotypes and omits some of them. The sample has roughly 250,000 clones, roughly 80% seen once; the top ten hold 15% to 18%. The sequencing sample was made of peripheral blood. Every receptor here comes from a person aged 70 to 85 with COVID-19, enrolled during active disease.

This chain connects TRBV9 to TRBJ1-3; 9 nucleotides line up with TRBD1. V trimming: 5 bases; J trimming: 1 base; junction bases outside the gene matches: 4. The CDR3 is made up of 15 amino acids. Germline V gene sequence: CDR1 SGDLS, CDR2 YYNGEE. In nucleotides, the CDR3 is TGTGCCAGCAGATCACAGGGGGCATCTGGAAACACCATATATTTT. It yields the protein CASRSQGASGNTIYF.

This clone was detected only once. The chain is built from TRBV15 and TRBJ1-3; D ambiguous. This CDR3 region has 14 residues. V was cut by 1 base and J by 1 base, with 5 bases left in between. Germline CDR1 reads LNHNV; CDR2 reads YYDKDF (reference sequence). The CDR3 here is CATSRGGSGNTIYF. CDR3 DNA: TGTGCCACCAGCAGAGGCGGATCTGGAAACACCATATATTTT.

The chain uses TRBV7-9 and TRBJ2-1, with 9 bases fitting TRBD2. The germline V gene has CDR1 SEHNR and CDR2 FQNEAQ (reference sequence). Losses at the gene ends were 1 base for V and 6 bases for J; bases not matched to a gene: 4. The CDR3 has 15 amino acids. In DNA, the CDR3 is TGTGCCAGCAGCTTAGTATTAGCGGGAGCCAATGAGCAGTTCTTC. Translating it yields CASSLVLAGANEQFF.

The V and J genes are TRBV18 and TRBJ1-1; no definite D call. Trimming cost V 2 bases and J 5 bases, with 9 bases left between them. CDR3 size: 13 residues. Germline CDR1 is KGHSH and CDR2 is LQKENI. CDR3 in DNA: TGTGCCAGCTCACCAGGGAGGGAGACTGAAGCTTTCTTT. Protein product: CASSPGRETEAFF.

The rearrangement links TRBV24-1 to TRBJ1-2, with 12 bases lining up with TRBD1. Germline loops: CDR1 KGHDR, CDR2 SFDVKD. The CDR3 is made up of 16 amino acids. V shed 3 bases, J shed 8 bases, and the junction held 9 bases outside the gene matches. This chain's CDR3 is CATSDRSGQGAGGYTF. Written as DNA, the CDR3 is TGTGCCACCAGTGATCGCTCGGGACAGGGGGCGGGAGGCTACACCTTC.

This clone was detected a few times. The V gene is TRBV11-2, the J gene TRBJ2-2; D not certain. V gave up 3 bases and J gave up 0 bases, with 8 bases separating them. Germline assignment: CDR1 SGHAT and CDR2 FQNNGV. This CDR3 is 15 amino acids long. In nucleotides, the CDR3 is TGTGCCAGCAGCTTCATAACAGCGAACACCGGGGAGCTGTTTTTT. It yields the protein CASSFITANTGELFF.

This chain links TRBV7-2 with TRBJ2-1, with D uncertain. CDR1 is SGHTA and CDR2 is FQGNSA in the germline V gene. This CDR3 has 15 amino acids. Deletions cut 4 bases from V and 7 bases from J, with 17 bases between. CDR3 in DNA: TGTGCCAGCAGCTACCGGGTTACGGATAGGAATGAGCAGTTCTTC. It yields the protein CASSYRVTDRNEQFF. The full variable domain, completed using reference TRBV7-2 and TRBJ2-1, is GAGVSQSPSNKVTEKGKDVELRCDPISGHTALYWYRQSLGQGLEFLIYFQGNSAPDKSGLPSDRFSAERTGGSVSTLTIQRTQQEDSAVYLCASSYRVTDRNEQFFGPGTRLTVL.

The gene calls are TRBV7-9 and TRBJ1-5; D possibly corresponds to TRBD1 (6 bases). This CDR3 contains 17 residues. CDR1 is SEHNR, CDR2 FQNEAQ, per germline (reference sequence). Trimming took off 6 bases at V and 0 bases at J, with 18 bases between the two ends. In DNA form, the CDR3 reads TGTGCCAGCAGACAACCCTCGGACAGCAATAGCAATCAGCCCCAGCATTTT. Protein product: CASRQPSDSNSNQPQHF.

This clone was seen once. The sample holds other DNA sequences that translate to the same CDR3. This chain uses TRBV2 with TRBJ1-3; 9 positions match TRBD1. Losses at the gene ends were 7 bases for V and 0 bases for J; bases not matched to a gene: 1. CDR1 SNHLY and CDR2 FYNNEI come from the germline V gene. The CDR3 consists of 14 residues. The CDR3: CASKGQGSGNTIYF. CDR3 coding DNA: TGTGCCAGCAAGGGACAGGGCTCTGGAAACACCATATATTTT.

V and J are TRBV5-1 and TRBJ1-4; tentatively, D is TRBD1 (6 bases). CDR1 SGHRS and CDR2 YFSETQ come from the germline V gene. The V end was cut by 4 bases, the J end by 4 bases, with 11 bases between. This CDR3 is 14 amino acids long. Here the CDR3 DNA reads TGCGCCAGCAGCCCGCGGACAGTTAATGAAAAACTGTTTTTT. Translating it yields CASSPRTVNEKLFF.